This T cell receptor (beta chain) originates from a study of control samples from healthy donors and cancer patients. Profiling relied on immunoSEQ multiplex PCR, and the TCRdb table lists in-frame clones only, not all of them. The data contain 85,000 to 90,000 clones, approximately 86% of them singletons. Germline V CDR1 and CDR2: GTSNPN, SVGIG (reference sequence). V lost 4 bases to trimming and J lost 0 bases, with 16 bases between them. The CDR3 is 16 amino acids. The gene calls are TRBV30 and TRBJ1-3; D remains ambiguous. This clonotype was sampled from a man under 40 in good health. Material: blood. The CDR3 loop is CAWNPGGLASGNTIYF. The CDR3 region has the DNA TGTGCCTGGAACCCGGGAGGCCTTGCCTCTGGAAACACCATATATTTT.